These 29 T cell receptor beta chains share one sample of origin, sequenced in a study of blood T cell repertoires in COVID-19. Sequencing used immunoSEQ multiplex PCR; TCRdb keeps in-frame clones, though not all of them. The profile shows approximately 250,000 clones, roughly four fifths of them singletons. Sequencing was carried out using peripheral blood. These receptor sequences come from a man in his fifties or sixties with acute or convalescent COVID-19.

In DNA form, the CDR3 reads TGTGCCAGCAGTTTACGTCAGGGAACGCAGCCCCAGCATTTT. The encoded protein is CASSLRQGTQPQHF. This rearrangement joins TRBV28 to TRBJ1-5; maybe TRBD1 (5 bases). The CDR3 consists of 14 residues. The germline CDR1 and CDR2 sequences are MDHEN and SYDVKM. The V end was cut by 2 bases, the J end by 7 bases, with 12 bases between.

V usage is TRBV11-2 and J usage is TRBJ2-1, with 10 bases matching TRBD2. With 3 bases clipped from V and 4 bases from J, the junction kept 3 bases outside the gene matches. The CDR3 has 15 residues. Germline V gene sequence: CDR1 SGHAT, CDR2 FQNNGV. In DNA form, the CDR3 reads TGTGCCAGCAGCTTGGGGACTAGCGCATACAATGAGCAGTTCTTC. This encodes CASSLGTSAYNEQFF.

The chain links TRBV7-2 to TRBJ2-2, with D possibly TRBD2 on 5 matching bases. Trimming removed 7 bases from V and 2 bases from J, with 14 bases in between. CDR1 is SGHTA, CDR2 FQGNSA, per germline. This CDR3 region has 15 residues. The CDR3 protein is CASISARTNTGELFF. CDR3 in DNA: TGTGCCAGCATCAGTGCCAGGACTAACACCGGGGAGCTGTTTTTT.

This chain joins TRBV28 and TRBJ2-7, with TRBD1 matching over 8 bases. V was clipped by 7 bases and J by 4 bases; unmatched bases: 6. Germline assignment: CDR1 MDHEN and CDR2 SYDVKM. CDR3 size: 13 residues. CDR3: CASNEGQVYEQYF. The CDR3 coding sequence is TGTGCCAGCAACGAGGGACAGGTTTACGAGCAGTACTTC. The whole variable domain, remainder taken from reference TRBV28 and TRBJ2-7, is DVKVTQSSRYLVKRTGEKVFLECVQDMDHENMFWYRQDPGLGLRLIYFSYDVKMKEKGDIPEGYSVSREKKERFSLILESASTNQTSMYLCASNEGQVYEQYFGPGTRLTVT.

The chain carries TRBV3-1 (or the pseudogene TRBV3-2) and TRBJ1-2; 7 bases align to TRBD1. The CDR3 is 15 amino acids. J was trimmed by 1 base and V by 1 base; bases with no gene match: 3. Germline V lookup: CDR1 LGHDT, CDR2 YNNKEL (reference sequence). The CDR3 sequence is CASSQVSGGNYGYTF. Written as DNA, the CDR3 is TGTGCCAGCAGCCAAGTTTCAGGGGGTAACTATGGCTACACCTTC.

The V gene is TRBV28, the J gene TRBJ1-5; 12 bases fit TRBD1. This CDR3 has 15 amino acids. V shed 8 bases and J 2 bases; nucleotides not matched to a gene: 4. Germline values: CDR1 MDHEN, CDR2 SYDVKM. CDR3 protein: CASGTGGDRNQPQHF. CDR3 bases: TGTGCCAGCGGGACAGGGGGCGACCGCAATCAGCCCCAGCATTTT. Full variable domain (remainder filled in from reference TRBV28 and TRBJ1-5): DVKVTQSSRYLVKRTGEKVFLECVQDMDHENMFWYRQDPGLGLRLIYFSYDVKMKEKGDIPEGYSVSREKKERFSLILESASTNQTSMYLCASGTGGDRNQPQHFGDGTRLSIL.

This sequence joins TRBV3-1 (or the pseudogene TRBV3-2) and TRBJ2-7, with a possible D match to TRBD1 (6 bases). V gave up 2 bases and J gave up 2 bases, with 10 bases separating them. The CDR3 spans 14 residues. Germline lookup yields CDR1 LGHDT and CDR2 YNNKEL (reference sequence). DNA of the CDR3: TGTGCCAGCAGCCAAACAGGGCCCGCCTACGAGCAGTACTTC. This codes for CASSQTGPAYEQYF.

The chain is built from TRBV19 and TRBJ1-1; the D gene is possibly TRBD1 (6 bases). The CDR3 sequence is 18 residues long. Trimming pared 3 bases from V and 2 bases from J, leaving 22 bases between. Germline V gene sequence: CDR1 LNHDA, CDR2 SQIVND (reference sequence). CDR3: CASSIWGRGKGGNTEAFF. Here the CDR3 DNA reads TGTGCCAGTAGTATTTGGGGTCGGGGTAAAGGGGGTAACACTGAAGCTTTCTTT.

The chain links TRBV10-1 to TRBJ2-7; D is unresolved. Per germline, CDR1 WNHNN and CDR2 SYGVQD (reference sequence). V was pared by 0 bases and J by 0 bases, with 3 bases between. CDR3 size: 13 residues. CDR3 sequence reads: CASSESGSYEQYF. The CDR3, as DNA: TGCGCCAGCAGTGAGTCCGGCTCCTACGAGCAGTACTTC.

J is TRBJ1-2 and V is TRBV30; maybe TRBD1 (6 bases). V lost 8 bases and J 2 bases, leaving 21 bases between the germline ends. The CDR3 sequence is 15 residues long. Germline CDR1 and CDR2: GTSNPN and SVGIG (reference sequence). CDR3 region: CAQGQGASANYGYTF. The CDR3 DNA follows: TGTGCCCAGGGGCAAGGGGCCTCGGCAAACTATGGCTACACCTTC.

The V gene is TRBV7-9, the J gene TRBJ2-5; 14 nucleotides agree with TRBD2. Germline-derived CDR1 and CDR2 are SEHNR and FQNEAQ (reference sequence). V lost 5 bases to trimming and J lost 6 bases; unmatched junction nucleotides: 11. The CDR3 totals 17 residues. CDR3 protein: CASSLLGTSGRGQTQYF. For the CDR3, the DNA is TGTGCCAGCAGCCTATTAGGGACTAGCGGGAGAGGACAGACCCAGTACTTC. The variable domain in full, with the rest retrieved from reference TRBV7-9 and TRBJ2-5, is DTGVSQNPRHKITKRGQNVTFRCDPISEHNRLYWYRQTLGQGPEFLTYFQNEAQLEKSRLLSDRFSAERPKGSFSTLEIQRTEQGDSAMYLCASSLLGTSGRGQTQYFGPGTRLLVL.

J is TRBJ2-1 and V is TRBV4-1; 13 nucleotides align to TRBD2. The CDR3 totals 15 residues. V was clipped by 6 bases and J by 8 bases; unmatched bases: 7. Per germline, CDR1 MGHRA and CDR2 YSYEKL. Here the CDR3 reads CASRDGLAGDYEQFF. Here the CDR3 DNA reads TGCGCCAGCAGGGACGGACTAGCGGGGGATTATGAGCAGTTCTTC.

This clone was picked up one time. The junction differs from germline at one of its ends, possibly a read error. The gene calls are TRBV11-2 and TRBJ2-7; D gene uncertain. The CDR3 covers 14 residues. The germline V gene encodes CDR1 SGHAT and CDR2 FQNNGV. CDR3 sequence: CASSLGIASDEQYF. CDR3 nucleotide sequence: TGTGCCAGCAGCTTAGGGATAGCCTCCGACGAGCAGTACTTC.

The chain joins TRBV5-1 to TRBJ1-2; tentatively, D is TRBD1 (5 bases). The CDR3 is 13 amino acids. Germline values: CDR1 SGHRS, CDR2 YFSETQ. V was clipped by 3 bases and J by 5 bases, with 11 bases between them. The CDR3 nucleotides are TGCGCCAGCAGCTATGGGGCGCAGTATGGCTACACCTTC. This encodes CASSYGAQYGYTF.

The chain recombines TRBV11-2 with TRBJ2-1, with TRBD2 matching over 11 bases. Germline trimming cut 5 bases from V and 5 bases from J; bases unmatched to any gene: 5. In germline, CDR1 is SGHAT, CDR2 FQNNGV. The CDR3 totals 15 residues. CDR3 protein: CASSQLAGVNNEQFF. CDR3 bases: TGTGCCAGCAGCCAACTAGCGGGGGTTAACAATGAGCAGTTCTTC.

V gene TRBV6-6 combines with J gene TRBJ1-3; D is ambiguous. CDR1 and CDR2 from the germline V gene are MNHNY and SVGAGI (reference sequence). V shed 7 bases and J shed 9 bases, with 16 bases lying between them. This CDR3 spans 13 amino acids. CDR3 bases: TGTGCCAGCAATGGCCCCTCAAGTATCACCATATATTTT. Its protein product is CASNGPSSITIYF.

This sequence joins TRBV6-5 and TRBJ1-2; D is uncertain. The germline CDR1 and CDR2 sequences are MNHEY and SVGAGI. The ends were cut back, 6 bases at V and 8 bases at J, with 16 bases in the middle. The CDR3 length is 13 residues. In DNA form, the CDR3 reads TGTGCCAGCAGGCGACACCTCGCGGGGGGCTACACCTTC. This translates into CASRRHLAGGYTF.

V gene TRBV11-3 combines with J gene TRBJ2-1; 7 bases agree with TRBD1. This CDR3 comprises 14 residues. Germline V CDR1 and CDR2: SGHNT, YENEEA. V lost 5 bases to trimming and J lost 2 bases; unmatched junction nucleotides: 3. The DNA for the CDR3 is TGTGCCAGCAGCCTCAGGGGGACCTACAATGAGCAGTTCTTC. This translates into CASSLRGTYNEQFF.

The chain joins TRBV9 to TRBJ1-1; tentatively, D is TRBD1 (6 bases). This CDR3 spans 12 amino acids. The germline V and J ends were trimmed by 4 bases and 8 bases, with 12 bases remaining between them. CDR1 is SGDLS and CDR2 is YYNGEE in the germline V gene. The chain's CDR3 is CASSSPGVEAFF. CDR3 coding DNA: TGTGCCAGCAGCTCCCCAGGGGTGGAAGCTTTCTTT.

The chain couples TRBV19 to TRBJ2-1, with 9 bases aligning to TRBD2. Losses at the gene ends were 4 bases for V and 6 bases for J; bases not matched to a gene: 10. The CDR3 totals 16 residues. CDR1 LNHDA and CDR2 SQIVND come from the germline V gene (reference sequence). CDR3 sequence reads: CASSKMRASGANEQFF. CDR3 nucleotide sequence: TGTGCCAGTAGTAAGATGAGGGCTAGCGGGGCCAATGAGCAGTTCTTC.

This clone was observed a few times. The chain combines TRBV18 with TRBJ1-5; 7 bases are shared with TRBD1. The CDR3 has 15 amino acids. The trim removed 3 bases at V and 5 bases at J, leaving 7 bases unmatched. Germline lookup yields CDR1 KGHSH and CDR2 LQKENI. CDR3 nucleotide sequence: TGTGCCAGCTCACCTAGGACAGGTAGAGATCAGCCCCAGCATTTT. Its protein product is CASSPRTGRDQPQHF.

CDR3 sequence reads: CASSPLSPSGTSTDTQYF. In DNA form, the CDR3 reads TGTGCCAGTAGTCCCTTATCCCCTAGCGGTACTAGCACAGATACGCAGTATTTT. This chain links TRBV19 with TRBJ2-3; TRBD2 aligns across 7 bases. From germline, CDR1 is LNHDA and CDR2 SQIVND (reference sequence). This CDR3 contains 18 residues. Trimming removed 5 bases from V and 0 bases from J; junction bases left unmatched: 14. Drawing the rest from reference TRBV19 and TRBJ2-3, the complete variable domain is DGGITQSPKYLFRKEGQNVTLSCEQNLNHDAMYWYRQDPGQGLRLIYYSQIVNDFQKGDIAEGYSVSREKKESFPLTVTSAQKNPTAFYLCASSPLSPSGTSTDTQYFGPGTRLTVL.

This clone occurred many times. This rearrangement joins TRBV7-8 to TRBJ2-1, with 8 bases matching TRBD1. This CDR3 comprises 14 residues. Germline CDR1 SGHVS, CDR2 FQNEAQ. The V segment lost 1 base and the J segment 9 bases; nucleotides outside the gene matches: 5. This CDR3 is CASSLEQGVGEQFF. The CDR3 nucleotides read TGTGCCAGCAGCTTAGAACAGGGGGTGGGTGAGCAGTTCTTC.

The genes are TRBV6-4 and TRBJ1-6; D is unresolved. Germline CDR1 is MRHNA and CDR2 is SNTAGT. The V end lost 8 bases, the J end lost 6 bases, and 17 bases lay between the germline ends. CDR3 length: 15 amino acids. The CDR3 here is CASSMEGGINSPLHF. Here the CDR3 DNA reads TGTGCCAGCTCCATGGAAGGCGGTATTAATTCACCCCTCCACTTT.

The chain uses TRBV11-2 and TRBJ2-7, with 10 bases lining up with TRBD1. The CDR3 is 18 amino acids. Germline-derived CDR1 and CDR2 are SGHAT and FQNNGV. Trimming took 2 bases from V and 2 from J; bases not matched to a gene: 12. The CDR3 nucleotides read TGTGCCAGCAGCTTAACGGCCGGACAGGGGGGTTTCGCCTACGAGCAGTACTTC. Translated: CASSLTAGQGGFAYEQYF.

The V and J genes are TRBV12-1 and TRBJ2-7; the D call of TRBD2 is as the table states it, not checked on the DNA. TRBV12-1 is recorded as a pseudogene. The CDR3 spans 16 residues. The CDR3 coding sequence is TGTGCCAGCAGCCCATGTCGGGGACTAGCGGTCTACGAGCAGTACTTC. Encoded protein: CASSPCRGLAVYEQYF.

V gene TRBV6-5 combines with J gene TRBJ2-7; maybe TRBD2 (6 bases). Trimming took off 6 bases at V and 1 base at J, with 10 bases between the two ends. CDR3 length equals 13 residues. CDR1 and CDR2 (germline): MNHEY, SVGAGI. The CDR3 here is CASRPGTSYEQYF. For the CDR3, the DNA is TGTGCCAGCAGGCCAGGGACTTCCTACGAGCAGTACTTC.

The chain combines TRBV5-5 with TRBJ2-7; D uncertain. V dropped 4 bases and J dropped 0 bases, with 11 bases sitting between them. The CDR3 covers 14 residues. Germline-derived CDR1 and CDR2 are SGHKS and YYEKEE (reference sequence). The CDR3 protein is CASSARQSSYEQYF. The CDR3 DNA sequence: TGTGCCAGCAGCGCCAGGCAGAGCTCCTACGAGCAGTACTTC. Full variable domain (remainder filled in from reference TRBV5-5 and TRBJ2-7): DAGVTQSPTHLIKTRGQQVTLRCSPISGHKSVSWYQQVLGQGPQFIFQYYEKEERGRGNFPDRFSARQFPNYSSELNVNALLLGDSALYLCASSARQSSYEQYFGPGTRLTVT.

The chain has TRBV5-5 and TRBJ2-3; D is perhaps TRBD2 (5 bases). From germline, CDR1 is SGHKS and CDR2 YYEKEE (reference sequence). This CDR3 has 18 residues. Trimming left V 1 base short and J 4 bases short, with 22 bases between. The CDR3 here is CASSLFQSLKEDPDTQYF. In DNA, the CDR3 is TGTGCCAGCAGCTTGTTCCAATCGTTGAAGGAGGATCCAGATACGCAGTATTTT.